These 13 T cell receptor beta chains were sequenced from one sample in a study of response to subunit inactivated influenza vaccine. MiXCR was run by TCRdb on the RT-PCR reads, yielding one entry per CDR3 protein. The sample lists about half a million distinct CDR3 sequences; about 25% were seen once. This material consisted of CD4+ T cells sorted from PBMCs, taken about 5 days after vaccination. The receptors were sampled from a man in his forties or fifties who received an inactivated influenza vaccine.

The chain is built from TRBV10-3 and TRBJ2-7; D gene unclear. V was cut by 6 bases and J by 0 bases, with 12 bases left in between. CDR3 length: 14 residues. Germline loops: CDR1 ENHRY, CDR2 SYGVKD. The CDR3 DNA reads TGTGCCATCAGCGAGGCCACGGACTCCTACGAGCAGTACTTC. Protein sequence: CAISEATDSYEQYF.

This clonotype has more than one count but fewer than ten. This chain links TRBV10-3 with TRBJ2-3; 9 bases line up with TRBD1. CDR3 size: 14 residues. The germline CDR1 and CDR2 sequences are ENHRY and SYGVKD. V shed 3 bases, J shed 5 bases, and the junction held 3 bases outside the gene matches. CDR3: CAISEQGAGDTQYF. The CDR3, as DNA: TGTGCCATCAGTGAACAGGGGGCAGGAGATACGCAGTATTTT.

This clonotype occurred many times. The V and J genes are TRBV12-3 or TRBV12-4 and TRBJ2-1; D may be TRBD1 or TRBD2 (5 bases each). Trimming left V 6 bases short and J 2 bases short, with 14 bases between. This CDR3 comprises 15 residues. CDR3 sequence reads: CASSPGQGPYNEQFF. The DNA for the CDR3 is TGTGCCAGCAGCCCCGGGCAGGGACCCTACAATGAGCAGTTCTTC.

In its sample, this clonotype was seen a few times. The chain is built from TRBV7-9 and TRBJ2-1, with 11 positions matching TRBD2. From germline, CDR1 is SEHNR and CDR2 FQNEAQ (reference sequence). The junction had 3 bases not matched to a gene; V was cut back by 3 bases and J by 8 bases. The CDR3 is 14 residues long. The CDR3: CASSFVSGRDEQFF. The CDR3 DNA sequence: TGTGCCAGCAGCTTCGTTAGCGGGAGGGATGAGCAGTTCTTC. The full variable domain, completed using reference TRBV7-9 and TRBJ2-1, is DTGVSQNPRHKITKRGQNVTFRCDPISEHNRLYWYRQTLGQGPEFLTYFQNEAQLEKSRLLSDRFSAERPKGSFSTLEIQRTEQGDSAMYLCASSFVSGRDEQFFGPGTRLTVL.

The CDR3 spells CASSLSGPSSYNEQFF. The CDR3 DNA is TGTGCCAGCAGCTTAAGTGGCCCAAGCTCCTACAATGAGCAGTTCTTC. This sequence joins TRBV7-8 and TRBJ2-1; D ambiguous. Germline loops: CDR1 SGHVS, CDR2 FQNEAQ. V was clipped by 2 bases and J by 0 bases, with 11 bases between them. The CDR3 sequence is 16 residues long.

This clonotype was counted between two and nine times. J is TRBJ1-4 and V is TRBV12-3 or TRBV12-4; unclear D gene. V was clipped by 8 bases and J by 3 bases, with 13 bases between them. The CDR3 has 14 residues. CDR3 in amino acids: CASSPSGANEKLFF. CDR3 bases: TGTGCCAGCTCACCTTCGGGAGCTAATGAAAAACTGTTTTTT.

This clonotype was seen a handful of times. The chain recombines TRBV11-2 with TRBJ2-5, with D hard to call. The CDR3 loop spans 13 amino acids. The germline V gene has CDR1 SGHAT and CDR2 FQNNGV. Trimming cost V 2 bases and J 5 bases, with 9 bases left between them. The DNA of the CDR3 is TGTGCCAGCAGCTTATGGGGAACGGAGACCCAGTACTTC. Translation: CASSLWGTETQYF. Full variable domain (missing parts from reference TRBV11-2 and TRBJ2-5): EAGVAQSPRYKIIEKRQSVAFWCNPISGHATLYWYQQILGQGPKLLIQFQNNGVVDDSQLPKDRFSAERLKGVDSTLKIQPAKLEDSAVYLCASSLWGTETQYFGPGTRLLVL.

The chain carries TRBV28 and TRBJ1-6; maybe TRBD1 (6 bases). The length of the CDR3 is 15 residues. Germline V gives CDR1 MDHEN, CDR2 SYDVKM. V lost 7 bases and J 7 bases, leaving 17 bases between the germline ends. As DNA, the CDR3 is TGTGCCAGCACCCCAGGGGCAGGTGCCAATTCACCCCTCCACTTT. This codes for CASTPGAGANSPLHF.

This chain uses TRBV7-7 with TRBJ2-2, with D unresolved. There are 16 residues in the CDR3. Trimming removed 3 bases from V and 5 bases from J, with 16 bases in between. Germline V CDR1 and CDR2: SSHAT, FNYEAQ (reference sequence). CDR3 region: CASSFSPGPGTGELFF. The CDR3 DNA follows: TGTGCCAGCAGCTTTTCCCCCGGCCCGGGTACCGGGGAGCTGTTTTTT.

This clonotype has more than one count but fewer than ten. The chain recombines TRBV12-3 or TRBV12-4 with TRBJ2-1, with TRBD2 identical over 7 bases. The V gene end was trimmed by 5 bases and the J gene end by 10 bases; junction bases not matched to a gene: 5. The CDR3 has 12 amino acids. Here the CDR3 DNA reads TGTGCCAGCAGTGACTTGGGGGGGGAGCAGTTCTTC. Its translation is CASSDLGGEQFF.

The CDR3 region has the DNA TGTGCCAGCAGTTTAAGACAGGGTCGGAATGAGCAGTTCTTC. Amino acids: CASSLRQGRNEQFF. The chain couples TRBV12-3 or TRBV12-4 to TRBJ2-1, with TRBD1 matching over 7 bases. Trimming at V came to 2 bases and at J to 7 bases, leaving 5 bases not matched to a gene. The length of the CDR3 is 14 residues.

This clonotype was counted between two and nine times. This chain joins TRBV7-9 and TRBJ2-2, with 8 bases that match TRBD2. Germline V gene data show CDR1 as SEHNR and CDR2 as FQNEAQ (reference sequence). Losses at the gene ends were 5 bases for V and 4 bases for J; bases not matched to a gene: 6. This CDR3 has 15 amino acids. CDR3 DNA: TGTGCCAGCAGCCAAACTAGCGGCCTCACCGGGGAGCTGTTTTTT. Translating it yields CASSQTSGLTGELFF.

This clonotype has a handful of counts. The V call is TRBV24-1, the J call TRBJ2-5; D remains ambiguous. The V end was cut by 6 bases, the J end by 7 bases, with 11 bases between. Germline CDR1 is KGHDR and CDR2 is SFDVKD. The length of the CDR3 is 12 residues. Here the CDR3 reads CATSQETGTQYF. The CDR3, as DNA: TGTGCCACCAGTCAGGAGACGGGGACCCAGTACTTC.